This T cell receptor beta chain is drawn from a study of blood T cell repertoires in COVID-19. The overall study: The study drew acute and convalescent COVID-19 samples from the United States, Italy and Spain. T cells, B-cell-depleted T cells, or PBMCs supplied cDNA or gDNA.

As processed by the authors: Nucleated cell counts were estimated from reference gene primer amplification. The repertoire was sequenced with immunoSEQ multiplex PCR; TCRdb's copy has only in-frame clones and lacks some. V and J calls and clone size are copied from that table; D and trimming were computed from the DNA. Of approximately 130,000 clones listed, around 78% are singletons. The CDR3 has 15 residues. J lost 4 bases, V lost 3 bases, and 5 bases had no gene match. CDR1 and CDR2 from the germline V gene are GTSNPN and SVGIG (reference sequence). The sequence was obtained from a human donor in a cohort sampled during active COVID-19. The chain recombines TRBV30 with TRBJ2-1, with 11 bases aligning to TRBD1. Input material: peripheral blood. This chain's CDR3 is CAWRGGTGGYNEQFF. DNA of the CDR3: TGTGCCTGGAGGGGTGGGACAGGGGGATACAATGAGCAGTTCTTC.